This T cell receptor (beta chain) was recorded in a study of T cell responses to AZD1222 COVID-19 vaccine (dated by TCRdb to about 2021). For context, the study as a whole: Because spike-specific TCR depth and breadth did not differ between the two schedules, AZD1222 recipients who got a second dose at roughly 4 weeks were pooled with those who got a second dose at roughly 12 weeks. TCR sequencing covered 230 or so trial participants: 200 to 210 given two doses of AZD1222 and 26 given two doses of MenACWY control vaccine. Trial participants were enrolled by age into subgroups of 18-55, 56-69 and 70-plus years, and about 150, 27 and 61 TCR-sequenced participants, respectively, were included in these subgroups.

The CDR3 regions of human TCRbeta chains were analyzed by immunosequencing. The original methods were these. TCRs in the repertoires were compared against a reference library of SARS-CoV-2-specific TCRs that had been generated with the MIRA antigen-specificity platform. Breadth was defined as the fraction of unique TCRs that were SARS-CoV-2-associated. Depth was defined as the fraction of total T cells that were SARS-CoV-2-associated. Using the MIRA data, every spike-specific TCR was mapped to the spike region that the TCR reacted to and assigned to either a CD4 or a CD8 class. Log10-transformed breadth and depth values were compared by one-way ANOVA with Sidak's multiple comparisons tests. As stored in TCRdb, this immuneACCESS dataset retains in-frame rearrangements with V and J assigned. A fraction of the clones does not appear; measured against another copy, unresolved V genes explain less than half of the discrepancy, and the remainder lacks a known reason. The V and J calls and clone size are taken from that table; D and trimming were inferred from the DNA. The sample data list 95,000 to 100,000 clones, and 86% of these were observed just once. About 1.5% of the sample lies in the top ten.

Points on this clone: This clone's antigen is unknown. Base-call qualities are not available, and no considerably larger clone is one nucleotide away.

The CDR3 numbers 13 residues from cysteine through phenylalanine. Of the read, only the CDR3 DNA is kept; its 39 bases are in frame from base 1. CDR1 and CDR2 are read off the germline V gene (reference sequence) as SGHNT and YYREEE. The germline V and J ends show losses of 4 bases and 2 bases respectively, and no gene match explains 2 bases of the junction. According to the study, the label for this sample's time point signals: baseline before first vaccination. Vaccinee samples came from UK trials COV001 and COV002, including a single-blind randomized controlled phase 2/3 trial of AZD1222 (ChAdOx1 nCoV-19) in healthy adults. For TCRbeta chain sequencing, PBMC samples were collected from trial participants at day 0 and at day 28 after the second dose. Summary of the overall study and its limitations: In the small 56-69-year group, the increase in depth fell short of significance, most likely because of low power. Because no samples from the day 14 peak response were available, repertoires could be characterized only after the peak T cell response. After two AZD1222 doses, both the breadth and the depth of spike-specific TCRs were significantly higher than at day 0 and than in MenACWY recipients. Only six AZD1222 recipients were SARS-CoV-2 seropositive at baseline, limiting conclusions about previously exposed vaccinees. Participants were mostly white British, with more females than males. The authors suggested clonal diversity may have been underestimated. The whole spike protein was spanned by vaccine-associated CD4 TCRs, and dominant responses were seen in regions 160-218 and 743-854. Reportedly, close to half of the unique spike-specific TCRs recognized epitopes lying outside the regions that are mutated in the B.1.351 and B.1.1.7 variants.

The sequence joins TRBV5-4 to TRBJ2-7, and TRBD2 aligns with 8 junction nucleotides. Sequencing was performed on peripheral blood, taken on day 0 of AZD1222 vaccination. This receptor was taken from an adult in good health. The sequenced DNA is TGTGCCAGCAGCCCGGGAGGGACCTACGAGCAGTACTTC. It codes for CASSPGGTYEQYF.